This T cell receptor (beta chain) was observed in a study of blood T cell repertoires in COVID-19. On the study more broadly: The study drew acute and convalescent COVID-19 samples from the United States, Italy and Spain.

The data were produced by immunoSEQ multiplex PCR, yet TCRdb's version contains in-frame clones alone and is incomplete. The sample includes approximately 120,000 clones, around 88% of them seen just once. With 6 bases clipped from V and 7 bases from J, the junction kept 3 bases outside the gene matches. Germline loops: CDR1 SNHLY, CDR2 FYNNEI. This CDR3 is built from 13 residues. Sequencing used peripheral blood. The V gene is TRBV2, the J gene TRBJ1-1, with TRBD1 matching 12 bases. This clonotype originated in a woman in her 50s who had recovered from COVID-19. CDR3 loop: CASRGQGAIEAFF. Here the CDR3 DNA reads TGTGCCAGCAGGGGACAGGGGGCTATTGAAGCTTTCTTT.